The rows below give T cell receptor beta chains drawn from one sample of a study of shared clonotypes between healthy human individuals. Here immunoSEQ multiplex PCR was the method, and the copy in TCRdb shows in-frame clones only, minus some. The data contain over 750,000 clones, roughly 96% of them seen just once; the ten biggest clones take up over 0.2%. The sample consisted of naive CD8+ T cells sorted from blood. Receptor source: a man aged 25-45 years in good health. The CDR3 runs from the conserved cysteine through the conserved F or W. Each record gives: CDR3 DNA, CDR3 protein, D gene, V gene, J gene. D genes are given only for firm matches.

cdr3_nt: TGTGCCAGCAGTTTAGACGGGACATATGGAAACACCATATATTTT
cdr3_aa: CASSLDGTYGNTIYF
d_call: -
v_call: TRBV28
j_call: TRBJ1-3

cdr3_nt: TGTGCCAGCAGTGAGCTCCAAGCGGGGTTAAGCTCCTACAATGAGCAGTTCTTC
cdr3_aa: CASSELQAGLSSYNEQFF
d_call: TRBD2
v_call: TRBV6-1
j_call: TRBJ2-1

cdr3_nt: TGTGCCAGCAGCACCAACGTCAGGGGGCGCGACGAGCAGTACTTC
cdr3_aa: CASSTNVRGRDEQYF
d_call: TRBD1
v_call: TRBV7-2
j_call: TRBJ2-7

cdr3_nt: TGTGCCAGCAGCTTATATTACTCGGTACACGCGAACACCGGGGAGCTGTTTTTT
cdr3_aa: CASSLYYSVHANTGELFF
d_call: -
v_call: TRBV11-2
j_call: TRBJ2-2

cdr3_nt: TGTGCCAGCAGCTCAGGATCGGACAGGGGAGAGACCCAGTACTTC
cdr3_aa: CASSSGSDRGETQYF
d_call: TRBD1
v_call: TRBV7-9
j_call: TRBJ2-5

cdr3_nt: TGTGCCAGCAGTTTATCTGGGAATGGCGAGCAGTACTTC
cdr3_aa: CASSLSGNGEQYF
d_call: -
v_call: TRBV27
j_call: TRBJ2-7

cdr3_nt: TGTGCCACCAGGCGTCCCGGGTACAATGAGCAGTTCTTC
cdr3_aa: CATRRPGYNEQFF
d_call: -
v_call: TRBV27
j_call: TRBJ2-1

cdr3_nt: TGTGCCAGCAGCGAATCCGGGACAGGGGAGGGAGAGACCCAGTACTTC
cdr3_aa: CASSESGTGEGETQYF
d_call: TRBD1
v_call: TRBV9
j_call: TRBJ2-5

cdr3_nt: TGTGCCAGCAGAAAGAGGCGGTGGGACGCAGATACGCAGTATTTT
cdr3_aa: CASRKRRWDADTQYF
d_call: -
v_call: TRBV6-5
j_call: TRBJ2-3

cdr3_nt: TGCGCCAGCAGCCAAGGTCTGATGAACACTGAAGCTTTCTTT
cdr3_aa: CASSQGLMNTEAFF
d_call: -
v_call: TRBV4-3
j_call: TRBJ1-1